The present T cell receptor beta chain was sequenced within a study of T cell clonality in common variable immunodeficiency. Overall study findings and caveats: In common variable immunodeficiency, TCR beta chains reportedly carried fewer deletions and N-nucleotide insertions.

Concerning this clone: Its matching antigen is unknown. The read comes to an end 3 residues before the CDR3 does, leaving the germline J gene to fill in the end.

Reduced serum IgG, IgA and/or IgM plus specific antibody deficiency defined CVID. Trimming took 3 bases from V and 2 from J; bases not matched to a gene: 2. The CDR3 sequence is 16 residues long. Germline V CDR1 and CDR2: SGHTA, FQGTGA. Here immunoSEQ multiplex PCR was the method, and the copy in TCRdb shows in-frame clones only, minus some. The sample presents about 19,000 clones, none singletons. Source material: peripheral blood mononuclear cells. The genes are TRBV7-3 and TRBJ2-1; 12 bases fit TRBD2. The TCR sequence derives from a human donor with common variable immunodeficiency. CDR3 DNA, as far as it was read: TGTGCCAGCAGCTTGACTAGCGGGAGTACCTACAATGAG. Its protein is CASSLTSGSTYNE. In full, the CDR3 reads CASSLTSGSTYNEQFF.